One and the same sample provided the 20 T cell receptor beta chains below, sequenced in a study of T cell repertoires in cytomegalovirus infection. Using its own MiXCR run on the reads, TCRdb lists one record per CDR3 protein. Of hundreds of thousands of distinct CDR3 sequences listed, roughly 17% are singletons. Material for sequencing was PBMCs. The origin of the receptors is a human donor in good health (CMV status not recorded). Some clones in this sample may be carry-over from other donors' samples.

This clonotype has a handful of counts. The chain couples TRBV4-1 to TRBJ2-1; no reliable D call. Per germline, CDR1 MGHRA and CDR2 YSYEKL. The CDR3 is 16 residues long. V lost 0 bases, J lost 3 bases, and 12 bases lay in between. The CDR3 coding sequence is TGCGCCAGCAGCCAAGATCTAACGACGAGCTACAATGAGCAGTTCTTC. Amino acids: CASSQDLTTSYNEQFF.

The chain employs TRBV2 and TRBJ1-6, with 11 bases fitting TRBD1. The trim removed 5 bases at V and 9 bases at J, leaving 6 bases unmatched. From germline, CDR1 is SNHLY and CDR2 FYNNEI. The CDR3 length is 15 residues. For the CDR3, the DNA is TGTGCCAGCAGTTATGGACAGGGGGCGTCTTCACCCCTCCACTTT. This encodes CASSYGQGASSPLHF. Full variable domain (missing parts from reference TRBV2 and TRBJ1-6): EPEVTQTPSHQVTQMGQEVILRCVPISNHLYFYWYRQILGQKVEFLVSFYNNEISEKSEIFDDQFSVERPDGSNFTLKIRSTKLEDSAMYFCASSYGQGASSPLHFGNGTRLTVT.

The V call is TRBV11-3, the J call TRBJ2-2; 9 bases align to TRBD1. V lost 1 base to trimming and J lost 0 bases; unmatched junction nucleotides: 12. CDR1 is SGHNT and CDR2 is YENEEA in the germline V gene. This CDR3 is 20 amino acids long. CDR3 protein: CASSLVPGTGIHANTGELFF. For the CDR3, the DNA is TGTGCCAGCAGCTTAGTCCCTGGGACAGGGATACACGCGAACACCGGGGAGCTGTTTTTT.

This clonotype was observed many times. The chain uses TRBV7-2 and TRBJ1-1; possible D gene TRBD1, 6 bases. The germline V gene has CDR1 SGHTA and CDR2 FQGNSA. The CDR3 spans 15 residues. The V end lost 7 bases, the J end lost 1 base, and 16 bases lay between the germline ends. The CDR3 DNA sequence: TGTGCCAGCACCCCGGGACAATTCCCGAACACTGAAGCTTTCTTT. Protein sequence: CASTPGQFPNTEAFF. The full variable domain, in which reference TRBV7-2 and TRBJ1-1 provide the parts outside the CDR3, is GAGVSQSPSNKVTEKGKDVELRCDPISGHTALYWYRQSLGQGLEFLIYFQGNSAPDKSGLPSDRFSAERTGGSVSTLTIQRTQQEDSAVYLCASTPGQFPNTEAFFGQGTRLTVV.

This clonotype was seen many times. The chain joins TRBV12-3 or TRBV12-4 to TRBJ2-2; D gene unclear. Trimming left V 3 bases short and J 6 bases short, with 8 bases between. The CDR3 sequence is 13 residues long. This chain's CDR3 is CASSFSSAGELFF. The CDR3 DNA reads TGTGCCAGCAGTTTTTCGAGCGCCGGGGAGCTGTTTTTT.

At least ten counts were recorded for this clonotype. This chain connects TRBV7-9 to TRBJ1-2, with TRBD1 matching over 8 bases. The CDR3 consists of 13 residues. V was pared by 5 bases and J by 11 bases, with 10 bases of the junction left unmatched. Germline V gives CDR1 SEHNR, CDR2 FQNEAQ (reference sequence). The DNA for the CDR3 is TGTGCCAGCAGCGCACAGGGGGGGAGGCTGTACACCTTC. This sequence encodes CASSAQGGRLYTF.

This clonotype was counted between two and nine times. The chain has TRBV5-6 and TRBJ1-4, with unresolved D. Trimming cost V 2 bases and J 7 bases, with 27 bases left between them. Germline-derived CDR1 and CDR2 are SGHDT and YYEEEE. This CDR3 comprises 19 residues. Here the CDR3 DNA reads TGTGCCAGCAGCTTATCGGGGATAACCCGACCCAGAGCGGGTGAAAAACTGTTTTTT. Translated: CASSLSGITRPRAGEKLFF.

This clonotype has a count of ten or more. The chain links TRBV12-3 or TRBV12-4 to TRBJ2-5; D is unresolved. The CDR3 runs 12 residues. V gave up 4 bases and J gave up 1 base, with 4 bases separating them. The CDR3 protein is CASSYSQETQYF. CDR3 coding DNA: TGTGCCAGCAGTTATAGCCAAGAGACCCAGTACTTC.

V and J are TRBV10-3 and TRBJ1-1; 10 positions match TRBD1. Germline assignment: CDR1 ENHRY and CDR2 SYGVKD. V shed 10 bases and J 1 base; nucleotides not matched to a gene: 3. The CDR3 has 13 residues. For the CDR3, the DNA is TGTGCCACCAGACAGGGGGCGAACACTGAAGCTTTCTTT. This encodes CATRQGANTEAFF.

This clonotype appeared many times. The gene calls are TRBV7-9 and TRBJ2-7, with D possibly matching TRBD1 (6 bases). The CDR3 is 14 amino acids. V dropped 4 bases and J dropped 3 bases, with 13 bases sitting between them. Germline CDR1 and CDR2: SEHNR and FQNEAQ (reference sequence). CDR3 amino acids: CASSSRTAGYEQYF. Here the CDR3 DNA reads TGTGCCAGCAGCTCCCGGACAGCCGGCTACGAGCAGTACTTC.

In its sample, this clonotype was seen a few times. The V call is TRBV2, the J call TRBJ1-5; D is possibly TRBD1 (5 bases). The CDR3 runs to 16 residues. Germline V gene sequence: CDR1 SNHLY, CDR2 FYNNEI. Trimming pared 3 bases from V and 5 bases from J, leaving 17 bases between. In DNA form, the CDR3 reads TGTGCCAGCAGTGAGAGTACTTGGCAGGGCGATCAGCCCCAGCATTTT. This encodes CASSESTWQGDQPQHF.

The chain couples TRBV29-1 to TRBJ2-5; D call uncertain. V lost 3 bases and J 2 bases, leaving 10 bases between the germline ends. This CDR3 has 13 amino acids. Germline V gene data show CDR1 as SQVTM and CDR2 as ANQGSEA. DNA for the CDR3: TGCAGCGTTGATTTAGGGCAGCAAGAGACCCAGTACTTC. This sequence encodes CSVDLGQQETQYF. Filled out from reference TRBV29-1 and TRBJ2-5, the complete variable domain reads SAVISQKPSRDICQRGTSLTIQCQVDSQVTMMFWYRQQPGQSLTLIATANQGSEATYESGFVIDKFPISRPNLTFSTLTVSNMSPEDSSIYLCSVDLGQQETQYFGPGTRLLVL.

As for this clonotype: A much larger clone sits a single nucleotide away, making a read error possible. V is TRBV7-6 and J is TRBJ1-3; weak D call: TRBD1 (6 bases). Germline lookup yields CDR1 SGHVS and CDR2 FNYEAQ. CDR3 length: 17 residues. The chain's CDR3 is CASSLQGQAALGNTKYF. The CDR3 bases are TGTGCCAGCAGCCTCCAGGGACAAGCGGCGTTGGGAAACACCAAATATTTT. Looking up the rest from reference TRBV7-6 and TRBJ1-3 gives the full variable domain: GAGVSQSPRYKVTKRGQDVALRCDPISGHVSLYWYRQALGQGPEFLTYFNYEAQQDKSGLPNDRFSAERPEGSISTLTIQRTEQRDSAMYRCASSLQGQAALGNTKYFGEGSWLTVV.

This clonotype was observed at least ten times. The chain carries TRBV7-2 and TRBJ1-5; a possible D gene is TRBD1 (5 bases). This CDR3 spans 15 amino acids. Between the trimmed V and J ends, which lost 5 bases and 2 bases, there was a span of 13 bases. Germline lookup yields CDR1 SGHTA and CDR2 FQGNSA. The CDR3 protein is CASSIFDSGNQPQHF. The CDR3 DNA sequence: TGTGCCAGCAGCATTTTCGACAGTGGCAATCAGCCCCAGCATTTT.

CDR3 bases: TGTGCCAGCAGTTCCCGACTAGCGGGGGGTCTATTGAGCTCCTACAATGAGCAGTTCTTC. Amino acids: CASSSRLAGGLLSSYNEQFF. The V call is TRBV12-3 or TRBV12-4, the J call TRBJ2-1, with 13 bases identical to TRBD2. The CDR3 consists of 20 residues. J gave up 0 bases and V 4 bases, and 12 bases lay outside the gene matches.

In this sample, this clonotype turned up many times. This chain links TRBV7-2 with TRBJ1-5; TRBD1 aligns across 7 bases. The CDR3 extends over 17 amino acids. Looked up from germline, CDR1 is SGHTA and CDR2 is FQGNSA. V lost 5 bases to trimming and J lost 3 bases; unmatched junction nucleotides: 13. Here the CDR3 DNA reads TGTGCCAGCAGCCCCAGGGGGGGCGGGCCCTTCAATCAGCCCCAGCATTTT. It encodes CASSPRGGGPFNQPQHF.

This clonotype was recorded at least ten times. The chain is built from TRBV28 and TRBJ2-7; TRBD2 is a possible D gene (5 bases). Germline CDR1 and CDR2: MDHEN and SYDVKM. The CDR3 is 14 amino acids. The V end was cut by 2 bases, the J end by 5 bases, with 13 bases between. The CDR3 is CASSLGLPPHEQYF. CDR3 bases: TGTGCCAGCAGTTTAGGACTCCCGCCCCACGAGCAGTACTTC.

At least ten counts were recorded for this clonotype. The DNA of the CDR3 is TGTGCCAGCAGCCGCGGGACTAGCGGCTACAATGAGCAGTTCTTC. It yields the protein CASSRGTSGYNEQFF. The V and J genes are TRBV7-2 and TRBJ2-1; 11 nucleotides match TRBD2. Germline V gene data show CDR1 as SGHTA and CDR2 as FQGNSA. This CDR3 is built from 15 residues. Germline trimming cut 5 bases from V and 3 bases from J; bases unmatched to any gene: 3.

This clonotype was seen a few times. This chain links TRBV20-1 with TRBJ2-7, with D tentatively TRBD1 (6 bases). Trimming shortened V by 3 bases and J by 2 bases, and 14 bases separated the two germline ends. Germline CDR1 reads DFQATT; CDR2 reads SNEGSKA (reference sequence). The CDR3 has 14 residues. The CDR3 DNA sequence: TGCAGTGCTAGTAGGGCAGGGGAACCCTACGAGCAGTACTTC. It is translated as CSASRAGEPYEQYF.

This clonotype showed up just a few times. The chain uses TRBV2 and TRBJ2-5; D might be TRBD1 (5 bases). The germline CDR1 and CDR2 sequences are SNHLY and FYNNEI. V was cut by 0 bases and J by 2 bases, with 10 bases left in between. This CDR3 region has 15 residues. CDR3 protein: CASSEAPGHQETQYF. The CDR3 DNA reads as TGTGCCAGCAGTGAAGCCCCTGGACATCAAGAGACCCAGTACTTC.